The 32 T cell receptor beta chains below come from one sample, sequenced in a study of cytomegalovirus exposure and HLA in healthy donors. The study ran its PCR with 60 Vbeta and 13 Jbeta primers. Sequenced by immunoSEQ multiplex PCR; TCRdb stores in-frame clones only, minus some. The table includes some 200,000 clones, 79% detected once. The sample was PBMCs. The source of these receptors is a woman in her 50s in good health and CMV-seronegative.

This chain connects TRBV28 to TRBJ1-1; 7 positions match TRBD1. Germline assignment: CDR1 MDHEN and CDR2 SYDVKM. CDR3 length equals 13 residues. With V trimmed by 5 bases and J by 11 bases, 11 bases remained unmatched. CDR3 protein: CASSVTGPGEAFF. The CDR3 bases are TGTGCCAGCAGTGTGACAGGGCCGGGAGAGGCTTTCTTT.

Remarks on this clone: Other DNA sequences in this specimen translate into the identical CDR3. The rearrangement links TRBV28 to TRBJ2-7, with a possible D match to TRBD2 (6 bases). There are 12 residues in the CDR3. The ends were cut back, 7 bases at V and 2 bases at J, with 9 bases in the middle. Germline V CDR1 and CDR2: MDHEN, SYDVKM. The CDR3 DNA is TGTGCCAGCAACCGGGGGACCTACGAGCAGTACTTC. Protein: CASNRGTYEQYF.

V gene TRBV28 combines with J gene TRBJ1-2; weak D call: TRBD1 (5 bases). The germline CDR1 and CDR2 sequences are MDHEN and SYDVKM. The CDR3 spans 12 residues. Trimming shortened V by 7 bases and J by 8 bases, and 14 bases separated the two germline ends. CDR3 amino acids: CASNNQGDGYTF. The CDR3 DNA reads as TGTGCCAGCAACAATCAGGGCGACGGCTACACCTTC.

The chain couples TRBV28 to TRBJ2-1, with 10 bases identical to TRBD1. From germline, CDR1 is MDHEN and CDR2 SYDVKM. After removal of 5 bases from V and 4 bases from J, the junction contained 5 bases not matched to a gene. This CDR3 has 15 amino acids. The CDR3 loop reads CASSPTGGLYNEQFF. The CDR3 DNA sequence: TGTGCCAGCAGTCCGACAGGGGGCCTTTACAATGAGCAGTTCTTC.

The genes are TRBV15 and TRBJ1-1, with 11 nucleotides matching TRBD1. V lost 2 bases and J lost 8; bases outside the gene matches: 7. Germline CDR1 reads LNHNV; CDR2 reads YYDKDF (reference sequence). This CDR3 contains 15 residues. The CDR3 coding sequence is TGTGCCACCAGCAGAACTAGGGACAGGGGGGGAGAAGCTTTCTTT. As protein: CATSRTRDRGGEAFF.

This clone was observed a few times. V gene TRBV6-5 combines with J gene TRBJ2-7; maybe TRBD2 (6 bases). V lost 2 bases to trimming and J lost 0 bases, with 11 bases between them. This CDR3 is built from 15 residues. Germline CDR1 MNHEY, CDR2 SVGAGI. CDR3 sequence: CASSYELASSYEQYF. CDR3 DNA sequence: TGTGCCAGCAGTTACGAACTAGCTAGCTCCTACGAGCAGTACTTC.

The sample holds one count of this clone. This chain connects TRBV5-1 to TRBJ2-7; TRBD1 matches at 9 bases. Germline CDR1 and CDR2: SGHRS and YFSETQ. The CDR3 sequence is 15 residues long. Trimming at V came to 4 bases and at J to 2 bases, leaving 7 bases not matched to a gene. CDR3 nucleotides: TGCGCCAGCAGCCCCGGGACAGGGAGAGCCTACGAGCAGTACTTC. Its translation is CASSPGTGRAYEQYF.

This rearrangement joins TRBV30 to TRBJ2-1, with no clear D. This CDR3 is 12 amino acids long. V lost 2 bases and J lost 5, with 7 bases in between. Germline loops: CDR1 GTSNPN, CDR2 SVGIG (reference sequence). Written as DNA, the CDR3 is TGTGCCTGGAGTCCCCGGGACAATGAGCAGTTCTTC. Protein product: CAWSPRDNEQFF. The entire variable domain, with the rest obtained from reference TRBV30 and TRBJ2-1, is as follows: SQTIHQWPATLVQPVGSPLSLECTVEGTSNPNLYWYRQAAGRGLQLLFYSVGIGQISSEVPQNLSASRPQDRQFILSSKKLLLSDSGFYLCAWSPRDNEQFFGPGTRLTVL.

CDR3 coding DNA: TGTGCCAGCAGTTTAGGGGCGGGGACAGCCGTGGAGAGGAACACTGAAGCTTTCTTT. Its translation is CASSLGAGTAVERNTEAFF. J is TRBJ1-1 and V is TRBV28, with 7 bases aligning to TRBD1. The J segment lost 1 base and the V segment lost 2 bases, leaving 16 bases of the junction unmatched. CDR3 length: 19 amino acids. Germline lookup yields CDR1 MDHEN and CDR2 SYDVKM.

CDR3 amino acids: CASSLAAGGNTIYF. In DNA form, the CDR3 reads TGCGCCAGCAGCTTGGCCGCGGGAGGAAACACCATATATTTT. The chain is built from TRBV5-1 and TRBJ1-3; D uncertain. Per the germline V gene, CDR1 is SGHRS and CDR2 is YFSETQ. With 0 bases removed from V and 4 bases from J, the gap between germline ends came to 8 bases. This CDR3 is built from 14 residues.

This chain joins TRBV19 and TRBJ2-3; D perhaps matches TRBD2 (5 bases). The CDR3 loop spans 15 amino acids. With 3 bases removed from V and 3 bases from J, the gap between germline ends came to 13 bases. Germline CDR1 is LNHDA and CDR2 is SQIVND (reference sequence). The CDR3 sequence: CASSIDFRGTDTQYF. The CDR3 coding sequence is TGTGCCAGTAGTATCGACTTCCGCGGGACAGATACGCAGTATTTT.

The rearrangement uses TRBV5-4 and TRBJ1-1; D is unresolved. CDR3 size: 15 residues. With 0 bases removed from V and 0 bases from J, the gap between germline ends came to 9 bases. Germline V gene data show CDR1 as SGHNT and CDR2 as YYREEE (reference sequence). The CDR3 sequence: CASSLDSLMNTEAFF. In DNA, the CDR3 is TGTGCCAGCAGCTTGGATAGTCTGATGAACACTGAAGCTTTCTTT.

V and J are TRBV18 and TRBJ2-2; D perhaps matches TRBD1 (5 bases). The V end was cut by 3 bases, the J end by 6 bases, with 17 bases between. The CDR3 runs 16 residues. The germline gives CDR1 KGHSH, CDR2 LQKENI. In DNA, the CDR3 is TGTGCCAGCTCACCGAAGGGGTTGGGGTCGGCCGGGGAGCTGTTTTTT. Its protein product is CASSPKGLGSAGELFF.

This chain uses TRBV18 with TRBJ1-5; TRBD1 might be the D (5 bases). The CDR3 loop spans 16 amino acids. Germline CDR1 is KGHSH and CDR2 is LQKENI. Trimming took 3 bases from V and 5 from J, leaving 17 bases between them. The CDR3 bases are TGTGCCAGCTCACCCACCGCCAGGGCTGTAGATCAGCCCCAGCATTTT. Its translation: CASSPTARAVDQPQHF.

The chain links TRBV29-1 to TRBJ1-2, with 11 bases matching TRBD1. This CDR3 spans 15 amino acids. V lost 1 base to trimming and J lost 8 bases; unmatched junction nucleotides: 9. CDR1 SQVTM and CDR2 ANQGSEA come from the germline V gene. The CDR3 DNA is TGCAGCGTTGAAGCTCGGGGACAGGGGGAGATGGGCTACACCTTC. Protein product: CSVEARGQGEMGYTF. The full variable domain, with the rest looked up from reference TRBV29-1 and TRBJ1-2, is SAVISQKPSRDICQRGTSLTIQCQVDSQVTMMFWYRQQPGQSLTLIATANQGSEATYESGFVIDKFPISRPNLTFSTLTVSNMSPEDSSIYLCSVEARGQGEMGYTFGSGTRLTVV.

This sequence joins TRBV5-1 and TRBJ2-3, with 8 bases fitting TRBD1. V dropped 4 bases and J dropped 3; count of bases not matched to a gene: 7. The germline V gene encodes CDR1 SGHRS and CDR2 YFSETQ. The CDR3 spans 15 residues. The CDR3 bases are TGCGCCAGCAGCGGAGACCAGGGGGCGACAGATACGCAGTATTTT. Its translation: CASSGDQGATDTQYF. The full variable domain, in which reference TRBV5-1 and TRBJ2-3 provide the parts outside the CDR3, is KAGVTQTPRYLIKTRGQQVTLSCSPISGHRSVSWYQQTPGQGLQFLFEYFSETQRNKGNFPGRFSGRQFSNSRSEMNVSTLELGDSALYLCASSGDQGATDTQYFGPGTRLTVL.

The V gene is TRBV29-1, the J gene TRBJ2-7; TRBD2 might be the D (5 bases). Trimming left V 7 bases short and J 6 bases short, with 19 bases between. The CDR3 is 13 amino acids. CDR1 and CDR2 from the germline V gene are SQVTM and ANQGSEA. CDR3 region: CSAGNGFSGEQYF. The CDR3 DNA is TGCAGCGCGGGAAACGGGTTTTCAGGCGAGCAGTACTTC.

This chain links TRBV6-6 with TRBJ2-7; 8 positions agree with TRBD1. V lost 0 bases to trimming and J lost 6 bases; unmatched junction nucleotides: 7. Germline CDR1 and CDR2: MNHNY and SVGAGI (reference sequence). This CDR3 contains 15 residues. CDR3 sequence (DNA): TGTGCCAGCAGTTACTCGTGGCAGGGGGCTGCCGAGCAGTACTTC. It encodes CASSYSWQGAAEQYF.

The chain links TRBV5-1 to TRBJ2-2, with D possibly matching TRBD2 (5 bases). Trimming removed 1 base at V and 4 bases at J, with 14 bases between. CDR1 SGHRS and CDR2 YFSETQ come from the germline V gene. The CDR3 runs 16 residues. The CDR3 loop is CASSLKPGVLTGELFF. The CDR3 nucleotides read TGCGCCAGCAGCTTGAAACCCGGGGTCCTCACCGGGGAGCTGTTTTTT. Complete variable domain (other parts from reference TRBV5-1 and TRBJ2-2): KAGVTQTPRYLIKTRGQQVTLSCSPISGHRSVSWYQQTPGQGLQFLFEYFSETQRNKGNFPGRFSGRQFSNSRSEMNVSTLELGDSALYLCASSLKPGVLTGELFFGEGSRLTVL.

The rearrangement links TRBV25-1 to TRBJ2-1, with TRBD2 matching over 11 bases. Germline V gene sequence: CDR1 MGHDK, CDR2 SYGVNS. The CDR3 consists of 16 residues. J lost 6 bases, V lost 4 bases, and 8 bases had no gene match. The CDR3 DNA reads as TGTGCCAGCAGTGTAGGGCTAGCGGGAGGATCCAATGAGCAGTTCTTC. Translating it yields CASSVGLAGGSNEQFF.

The chain uses TRBV7-9 and TRBJ1-4; D gene ambiguous. CDR1 and CDR2 (germline): SEHNR, FQNEAQ (reference sequence). The V gene lost 4 bases and the J gene lost 0 bases, with 6 bases spanning the gap. CDR3 size: 14 residues. Written as DNA, the CDR3 is TGTGCCAGCAGCTCCACACCAACTAATGAAAAACTGTTTTTT. Its translation is CASSSTPTNEKLFF.

This clone has a single count. The CDR3 nucleotides read TGTGCCAGCACCGGACAGGGGCGTTCACCCCTCCACTTT. It translates to CASTGQGRSPLHF. The genes are TRBV2 and TRBJ1-6, with TRBD1 identical over 9 bases. V was pared by 7 bases and J by 9 bases, with 4 bases of the junction left unmatched. Germline V gene data show CDR1 as SNHLY and CDR2 as FYNNEI. CDR3 length: 13 residues.

The chain recombines TRBV7-2 with TRBJ1-5; 8 bases align to TRBD1. Germline loops: CDR1 SGHTA, CDR2 FQGNSA. J lost 6 bases, V lost 5 bases, and 6 bases had no gene match. CDR3 size: 14 residues. The CDR3 coding sequence is TGTGCCAGCAGCCAGAGACAGGGGAGTCAGCCCCAGCATTTT. It yields the protein CASSQRQGSQPQHF.

V is TRBV2 and J is TRBJ2-7, with 8 bases that match TRBD1. Germline CDR1 reads SNHLY; CDR2 reads FYNNEI. The CDR3 is 15 residues long. Unmatched junction bases numbered 7, after V lost 3 bases and J lost 3 bases. The CDR3 sequence is CASSDRDRGSYEQYF. CDR3 DNA sequence: TGTGCCAGCAGTGATCGTGACAGGGGTAGCTACGAGCAGTACTTC. The full variable domain, with the rest looked up from reference TRBV2 and TRBJ2-7, is EPEVTQTPSHQVTQMGQEVILRCVPISNHLYFYWYRQILGQKVEFLVSFYNNEISEKSEIFDDQFSVERPDGSNFTLKIRSTKLEDSAMYFCASSDRDRGSYEQYFGPGTRLTVT.

A few counts support this clone. The V gene is TRBV25-1, the J gene TRBJ2-7; 11 bases are a match to TRBD2. The junction had 7 bases not matched to a gene; V was cut back by 2 bases and J by 7 bases. The CDR3 consists of 15 residues. The germline gives CDR1 MGHDK, CDR2 SYGVNS. The CDR3 sequence: CASSEDSGRANEQYF. The CDR3 DNA sequence: TGTGCCAGCAGTGAAGATAGCGGGAGGGCAAATGAGCAGTACTTC.

The chain combines TRBV7-9 with TRBJ2-7, with TRBD1 identical over 7 bases. V shed 3 bases and J 6 bases; nucleotides not matched to a gene: 2. Germline values: CDR1 SEHNR, CDR2 FQNEAQ (reference sequence). The CDR3 covers 12 residues. In nucleotides, the CDR3 is TGTGCCAGCAGCTTGACAGGGACCGAGCAGTACTTC. Its translation: CASSLTGTEQYF. Drawing the rest from reference TRBV7-9 and TRBJ2-7, the complete variable domain is DTGVSQNPRHKITKRGQNVTFRCDPISEHNRLYWYRQTLGQGPEFLTYFQNEAQLEKSRLLSDRFSAERPKGSFSTLEIQRTEQGDSAMYLCASSLTGTEQYFGPGTRLTVT.

Remarks on this clone: This specimen includes other DNA sequences encoding the same CDR3. This chain joins TRBV5-1 and TRBJ2-6; TRBD1 matches 10 bases. Germline lookup yields CDR1 SGHRS and CDR2 YFSETQ. The CDR3 consists of 17 residues. The J segment lost 0 bases and the V segment lost 4 bases, leaving 4 bases of the junction unmatched. The CDR3 DNA reads as TGCGCCAGCAGCCGGGGACAGGGGAGCTCTGGGGCCAACGTCCTGACTTTC. Its translation is CASSRGQGSSGANVLTF.

The table lists this clone with a few counts. The rearrangement uses TRBV28 and TRBJ1-3; D remains ambiguous. This CDR3 has 15 amino acids. Trimming removed 2 bases at V and 1 base at J, with 9 bases between. CDR1 and CDR2 from the germline V gene are MDHEN and SYDVKM. In DNA, the CDR3 is TGTGCCAGCAGTTTAACGGCGGAGTCTGGAAACACCATATATTTT. It yields the protein CASSLTAESGNTIYF.

The V gene is TRBV6-1, the J gene TRBJ2-1, with a tentative D call TRBD1 (5 bases). Germline lookup yields CDR1 MNHNS and CDR2 SASEGT. The germline V and J ends were trimmed by 7 bases and 7 bases, with 17 bases remaining between them. The CDR3 spans 14 residues. CDR3 sequence reads: CASNYQGLRNEQFF. In DNA, the CDR3 is TGTGCCAGCAATTATCAGGGTTTGAGGAATGAGCAGTTCTTC.

This clone turned up a few times. CDR3: CASSTGINSNQPQHF. The CDR3 nucleotides read TGTGCCAGTAGTACGGGGATTAATAGCAATCAGCCCCAGCATTTT. The chain couples TRBV19 to TRBJ1-5; no clear D gene. Germline V CDR1 and CDR2: LNHDA, SQIVND (reference sequence). This CDR3 is built from 15 residues. V was shortened by 4 bases and J by 0 bases, with 10 bases between the two germline ends.

This CDR3 reads CASSWDRLNYEQYF. In DNA, the CDR3 is TGTGCCAGCAGCTGGGACAGATTAAACTACGAGCAGTACTTC. J is TRBJ2-7 and V is TRBV7-6, with 7 nucleotides matching TRBD1. V shed 4 bases and J 3 bases; nucleotides not matched to a gene: 6. CDR1 is SGHVS and CDR2 is FNYEAQ in the germline V gene. The CDR3 has 14 amino acids.

The rearrangement uses TRBV28 and TRBJ1-4, with D perhaps matching TRBD1 (5 bases). CDR1 is MDHEN, CDR2 SYDVKM, per germline. The CDR3 consists of 13 residues. Trimming stripped 6 bases from V and 10 bases from J, with 15 bases between. The CDR3 DNA reads TGTGCCAGCAGGGAAACAGGAGTCGGAAAACTGTTTTTT. Its protein product is CASRETGVGKLFF.